The 21 T cell receptor beta chains listed next were all sequenced from one sample in a study of vaccination effects on CD4 cells after COVID-19 (dated by TCRdb to between 2022 and 2023). The ViraFEST assay stimulated PBMC with viral peptide pools and then used TCR sequencing to identify antigen-specific CD4+ T cell clonotypes by expansion. After around 10 days of culture, CD4+ T cells were isolated with the EasySep CD4+ T cell isolation kit. Healthy vaccine recipients had no prior SARS-CoV-2 infection, confirmed by negative nucleocapsid antibodies before and after vaccination. The antigens of these receptors remain unknown. Library preparation employed the immunoSEQ multiplex PCR assay. The table comes from immuneACCESS by way of TCRdb, which keeps in-frame sequences with V and J called. Part of the clones is missing from these tables; in studies checked, under half for an unresolved V gene and the rest for unknown reasons. The sample includes tens of thousands of clones, with approximately 70% observed a single time. Of the sample, roughly 4% is held by the ten largest clones.

The specimen comprised CD4+ T cells from PBMCs cultured with HCoV-OC43 spike peptides, sampled before COVID-19 vaccination. The meaning of the sample's cell subset or site label: HCoV-OC43 spike overlapping peptide pool stimulation. These receptors were collected from a human donor who received a COVID-19 vaccine.

The chain carries TRBV30 and TRBJ2-3, with a weak D call TRBD2 (5 bases). CDR1 and CDR2 from the germline V gene are GTSNPN and SVGIG (reference sequence). V was clipped by 0 bases and J by 12 bases, with 10 bases between them. The CDR3 has 11 residues. CDR3 residues: CAWSVSAGQYF. CDR3 DNA sequence: TGTGCCTGGAGTGTATCGGCGGGCCAGTATTTT.

The gene calls are TRBV19 and TRBJ1-2; D is uncertain. CDR3 length: 13 amino acids. Trimming stripped 4 bases from V and 2 bases from J, with 8 bases between. Germline CDR1 is LNHDA and CDR2 is SQIVND (reference sequence). The CDR3, as DNA: TGTGCCAGTAGTACACGGCAGAACTATGGCTACACCTTC. Its protein product is CASSTRQNYGYTF.

The genes are TRBV7-3 and TRBJ2-1; 7 nucleotides align to TRBD1. This CDR3 contains 14 residues. V dropped 2 bases and J dropped 2; count of bases not matched to a gene: 0. From germline, CDR1 is SGHTA and CDR2 FQGTGA. CDR3 DNA: TGTGCCAGCAGCTTACAGGGGGCCTACAATGAGCAGTTCTTC. The encoded protein is CASSLQGAYNEQFF.

This clone was observed a few times. V gene TRBV6-2 or TRBV6-3 combines with J gene TRBJ1-1, with a possible D match to TRBD1 (6 bases). V shed 5 bases and J shed 4 bases, with 14 bases lying between them. This CDR3 is 14 amino acids long. The V gene's germline CDR1 is MNHEY and CDR2 SVGEGT. The CDR3 here is CASSQTTGLTEAFF. DNA of the CDR3: TGTGCCAGCAGTCAAACGACAGGCCTCACTGAAGCTTTCTTT.

This clone was counted only a few times. The chain combines TRBV2 with TRBJ1-1; D is ambiguous. Germline CDR1 reads SNHLY; CDR2 reads FYNNEI. This CDR3 is built from 14 residues. The V end was cut by 6 bases, the J end by 4 bases, with 15 bases between. The CDR3 loop is CASRVANVGTEAFF. CDR3 sequence (DNA): TGTGCCAGCAGAGTGGCCAATGTCGGCACTGAAGCTTTCTTT.

The chain is built from TRBV6-2 or TRBV6-3 and TRBJ1-6; the D is unclear. Germline lookup yields CDR1 MNHEY and CDR2 SVGEGT. CDR3 size: 11 residues. V was pared by 5 bases and J by 7 bases, with 3 bases between. The CDR3 reads CASSTNSPLHF. The CDR3 bases are TGTGCCAGCAGTACAAATTCACCCCTCCACTTT.

This clone showed up just once. This chain links TRBV5-1 with TRBJ1-5; no clear D gene. Germline CDR1 is SGHRS and CDR2 is YFSETQ. Trimming removed 0 bases from V and 7 bases from J, with 8 bases in between. The CDR3 is 13 residues long. As DNA, the CDR3 is TGCGCCAGCAGCTTGGTTCCGGCCCAGCCCCAGCATTTT. Translating gives CASSLVPAQPQHF. Supplemented by reference TRBV5-1 and TRBJ1-5, the full variable domain reads KAGVTQTPRYLIKTRGQQVTLSCSPISGHRSVSWYQQTPGQGLQFLFEYFSETQRNKGNFPGRFSGRQFSNSRSEMNVSTLELGDSALYLCASSLVPAQPQHFGDGTRLSIL.

The V call is TRBV9, the J call TRBJ2-5; maybe TRBD1 (7 bases). Deletions cut 0 bases from V and 0 bases from J, with 15 bases between. CDR3 length equals 17 residues. Germline loops: CDR1 SGDLS, CDR2 YYNGEE. CDR3 residues: CASSVEGGQLNQETQYF. For the CDR3, the DNA is TGTGCCAGCAGCGTAGAGGGGGGACAGCTGAACCAAGAGACCCAGTACTTC.

The chain carries TRBV5-1 and TRBJ2-3; TRBD1 or TRBD2 may be the D gene (7 bases each). This CDR3 is 16 amino acids long. V was pared by 4 bases and J by 3 bases, with 18 bases between. Germline values: CDR1 SGHRS, CDR2 YFSETQ. In nucleotides, the CDR3 is TGCGCCAGCAGCGGACCCCAGGGGGGGATTACAGATACGCAGTATTTT. This translates into CASSGPQGGITDTQYF. Supplemented by reference TRBV5-1 and TRBJ2-3, the full variable domain reads KAGVTQTPRYLIKTRGQQVTLSCSPISGHRSVSWYQQTPGQGLQFLFEYFSETQRNKGNFPGRFSGRQFSNSRSEMNVSTLELGDSALYLCASSGPQGGITDTQYFGPGTRLTVL.

This clone showed up just a few times. One end of the junction fails to match germline, which may point to a read error. The V and J genes are TRBV15 and TRBJ1-6; 10 bases line up with TRBD1. This CDR3 contains 15 residues. The germline gives CDR1 LNHNV, CDR2 YYDKDF (reference sequence). CDR3 region: CATSRGGTGASSLHF. The CDR3 coding sequence is TGTGCCACCAGCAGAGGAGGGACAGGGGCTTCATCCCTCCACTTT. Full variable domain (outside the CDR3, taken from reference TRBV15 and TRBJ1-6): DAMVIQNPRYQVTQFGKPVTLSCSQTLNHNVMYWYQQKSSQAPKLLFHYYDKDFNNEADTPDNFQSRRPNTSFCFLDIRSPGLGDTAMYLCATSRGGTGASSLHFGNGTRLTVT.

This rearrangement joins TRBV2 to TRBJ2-2; D is possibly TRBD1 or TRBD2 (5 bases each). This CDR3 has 16 amino acids. With 3 bases removed from V and 1 base from J, the gap between germline ends came to 12 bases. Per germline, CDR1 SNHLY and CDR2 FYNNEI. CDR3 region: CASSETGRLNTGELFF. CDR3 in DNA: TGTGCCAGCAGTGAGACGGGACGGTTGAACACCGGGGAGCTGTTTTTT.

The chain has TRBV24-1 and TRBJ2-5; either TRBD1 or TRBD2 may fit D (5 bases each). The CDR3 runs 12 residues. The V gene lost 9 bases and the J gene lost 4 bases, with 11 bases spanning the gap. Germline CDR1 reads KGHDR; CDR2 reads SFDVKD. The CDR3 loop is CATRGFGETQYF. The CDR3, as DNA: TGTGCCACCCGGGGCTTTGGAGAGACCCAGTACTTC.

V and J are TRBV18 and TRBJ1-4, with TRBD1 matching 7 bases. The CDR3 contains 15 residues. V lost 4 bases to trimming and J lost 10 bases; unmatched junction nucleotides: 12. Germline V gives CDR1 KGHSH, CDR2 LQKENI. DNA for the CDR3: TGTGCCAGCTCACGCCAAACAGGGGAGACGGCAAAACTGTTTTTT. Protein: CASSRQTGETAKLFF.

The chain employs TRBV12-3 or TRBV12-4 and TRBJ2-5; D might be TRBD1 (5 bases). The germline V and J ends were trimmed by 5 bases and 5 bases, with 12 bases remaining between them. The CDR3 is 13 amino acids. In nucleotides, the CDR3 is TGTGCCAGCAGTCAAGGGGCCGGGGAGACCCAGTACTTC. Protein sequence: CASSQGAGETQYF.

The chain couples TRBV27 to TRBJ2-6, with TRBD1 matching over 7 bases. CDR3 length equals 18 residues. Germline V lookup: CDR1 MNHEY, CDR2 SMNVEV (reference sequence). The V segment lost 7 bases and the J segment 2 bases; nucleotides outside the gene matches: 14. CDR3 region: CASTPRGLHLTGANVLTF. CDR3 DNA sequence: TGTGCCAGCACCCCAAGGGGGCTCCATTTGACTGGGGCCAACGTCCTGACTTTC.

The chain has TRBV29-1 and TRBJ2-5; 8 nucleotides align to TRBD1. The germline V gene has CDR1 SQVTM and CDR2 ANQGSEA. The CDR3 loop spans 16 amino acids. After removal of 4 bases from V and 5 bases from J, the junction contained 15 bases not matched to a gene. As DNA, the CDR3 is TGCAGCGTTGCAAACACAGGGGGTAGGAACGAGGAGACCCAGTACTTC. This translates into CSVANTGGRNEETQYF.

The V gene is TRBV18, the J gene TRBJ1-6, with D tentatively TRBD1 (5 bases). Germline lookup yields CDR1 KGHSH and CDR2 LQKENI. V was shortened by 3 bases and J by 6 bases, with 6 bases between the two germline ends. The length of the CDR3 is 13 residues. CDR3 sequence: CASSPGPNSPLHF. In nucleotides, the CDR3 is TGTGCCAGCTCACCGGGGCCTAATTCACCCCTCCACTTT. The entire variable domain, with the rest obtained from reference TRBV18 and TRBJ1-6, is as follows: NAGVMQNPRHLVRRRGQEARLRCSPMKGHSHVYWYRQLPEEGLKFMVYLQKENIIDESGMPKERFSAEFPKEGPSILRIQQVVRGDSAAYFCASSPGPNSPLHFGNGTRLTVT.

The chain combines TRBV10-2 with TRBJ2-3; no clear D. CDR1 is WSHSY, CDR2 SAAADI, per germline. V was clipped by 3 bases and J by 8 bases, with 21 bases between them. The CDR3 spans 16 residues. The CDR3 protein is CASSERRPSLSGTQYF. CDR3 DNA: TGCGCCAGCAGTGAAAGACGCCCGAGTCTGTCTGGTACGCAGTATTTT.

This clone was seen a handful of times. This chain uses TRBV18 with TRBJ1-1; D is perhaps TRBD1 (5 bases). This CDR3 contains 13 residues. Per germline, CDR1 KGHSH and CDR2 LQKENI. V gave up 8 bases and J gave up 4 bases, with 14 bases separating them. CDR3 in DNA: TGTGCCAGCACAAGAGGGGAGGCCACTGAAGCTTTCTTT. Protein product: CASTRGEATEAFF.

This clone was found a few times. V usage is TRBV7-6 and J usage is TRBJ2-1, with a weak D call TRBD2 (7 bases). The length of the CDR3 is 16 residues. Germline CDR1 is SGHVS and CDR2 is FNYEAQ. V was pared by 4 bases and J by 4 bases, with 17 bases between. The CDR3 nucleotides read TGTGCCAGCAGCTCCTTGGTGGGGGGGCGTTACAATGAGCAGTTCTTC. Protein sequence: CASSSLVGGRYNEQFF.

This chain joins TRBV7-8 and TRBJ2-3; perhaps TRBD1 as D (6 bases). CDR3 length: 15 amino acids. Per germline, CDR1 SGHVS and CDR2 FQNEAQ. V gave up 4 bases and J gave up 4 bases, with 15 bases separating them. CDR3: CASSSQGKWADTQYF. The CDR3 DNA follows: TGTGCCAGCAGCTCTCAGGGGAAGTGGGCAGATACGCAGTATTTT.